A single sample gave rise to the 12 T cell receptor beta chains below, sequenced in a study of blood T cell repertoires in COVID-19. Sequenced by immunoSEQ multiplex PCR; TCRdb stores in-frame clones only, minus some. The sample lists over 35,000 clones, 69% occurring once. What was sequenced was peripheral blood. The receptors shown here come from an elderly man with acute or convalescent COVID-19.

In this sample, this clone turned up a few times. The CDR3: CASRLAGGPGRQFF. Written as DNA, the CDR3 is TGTGCCAGCAGACTAGCGGGAGGGCCCGGGAGGCAGTTCTTC. This chain connects TRBV6-5 to TRBJ2-1; TRBD2 aligns across 13 bases. CDR3 length: 14 amino acids. The ends lost 6 bases at V and 12 bases at J; junction bases unmatched: 8. Germline loops: CDR1 MNHEY, CDR2 SVGAGI.

Worth noting for this clone: Other DNA variants within this sample encode the same CDR3. V usage is TRBV6-5 and J usage is TRBJ1-4; D is unresolved. V lost 4 bases to trimming and J lost 4 bases, with 10 bases between them. Germline values: CDR1 MNHEY, CDR2 SVGAGI. The CDR3 has 14 amino acids. CDR3 loop: CASSSGRDNEKLFF. CDR3 nucleotides: TGTGCCAGCAGTTCCGGACGGGATAATGAAAAACTGTTTTTT.

The chain has TRBV11-3 and TRBJ2-5; 10 nucleotides align to TRBD2. The germline V gene has CDR1 SGHNT and CDR2 YENEEA. The ends lost 5 bases at V and 2 bases at J; junction bases unmatched: 11. The CDR3 loop spans 17 amino acids. The DNA for the CDR3 is TGTGCCAGCAGCAGTCGGGCTAGCGGGAGTGGGCAAGAGACCCAGTACTTC. As protein: CASSSRASGSGQETQYF.

In this sample, this clone turned up a few times. V gene TRBV5-1 combines with J gene TRBJ1-4, with D unclear. CDR3 length: 15 amino acids. In germline, CDR1 is SGHRS, CDR2 YFSETQ. Trimming took 3 bases from V and 0 from J, leaving 9 bases between them. The CDR3, as DNA: TGCGCCAGCAGCTCCTCGGGGACAACTAATGAAAAACTGTTTTTT. This sequence encodes CASSSSGTTNEKLFF.

The chain uses TRBV5-4 and TRBJ2-5; 12 bases map to TRBD2. With V trimmed by 4 bases and J by 5 bases, 9 bases remained unmatched. Looked up from germline, CDR1 is SGHNT and CDR2 is YYREEE (reference sequence). The CDR3 is made up of 16 amino acids. The CDR3 DNA follows: TGTGCCAGCAGCGTCCTAGCGGGGGGGCCAGGGGAGACCCAGTACTTC. It yields the protein CASSVLAGGPGETQYF.

V gene TRBV7-2 combines with J gene TRBJ2-7; D is perhaps TRBD2 (6 bases). Trimming left V 8 bases short and J 4 bases short, with 18 bases between. This CDR3 spans 14 amino acids. CDR1 and CDR2 from the germline V gene are SGHTA and FQGNSA. CDR3 DNA: TGTGCCAGCGGTAATGGAGGGTCGGCGTACGAGCAGTACTTC. Translation gives CASGNGGSAYEQYF.

The chain recombines TRBV6-2 or TRBV6-3 with TRBJ2-3; TRBD2 might be the D (6 bases). This CDR3 contains 15 residues. Germline V gene sequence: CDR1 MNHEY, CDR2 SVGEGT. Trimming left V 2 bases short and J 4 bases short, with 13 bases between. This CDR3 is CASSYDTSLPDTQYF. The CDR3 DNA is TGTGCCAGCAGTTACGATACTAGCTTGCCAGATACGCAGTATTTT.

This clone was recorded once. V usage is TRBV6-5 and J usage is TRBJ1-1, with no clear D. Germline CDR1 and CDR2: MNHEY and SVGAGI. CDR3 length equals 15 residues. The V and J ends lost 6 bases and 6 bases respectively, with 20 bases between them. CDR3 DNA sequence: TGTGCCAGCAGGGAGTTACCGTATCAAACGGCTGAAGCTTTCTTT. Translated, it gives CASRELPYQTAEAFF.

The chain joins TRBV5-1 to TRBJ2-5, with 9 nucleotides matching TRBD2. V shed 4 bases, J shed 1 base, and the junction held 5 bases outside the gene matches. This CDR3 comprises 15 residues. Germline lookup yields CDR1 SGHRS and CDR2 YFSETQ. CDR3 sequence: CASSPGTSFQETQYF. The CDR3 nucleotides read TGCGCCAGCAGCCCCGGGACTAGCTTCCAAGAGACCCAGTACTTC. Drawing the rest from reference TRBV5-1 and TRBJ2-5, the complete variable domain is KAGVTQTPRYLIKTRGQQVTLSCSPISGHRSVSWYQQTPGQGLQFLFEYFSETQRNKGNFPGRFSGRQFSNSRSEMNVSTLELGDSALYLCASSPGTSFQETQYFGPGTRLLVL.

The chain is built from TRBV6-5 and TRBJ1-5, with D unclear. V was shortened by 10 bases and J by 7 bases, with 11 bases between the two germline ends. Germline lookup yields CDR1 MNHEY and CDR2 SVGAGI. The CDR3 spans 11 residues. This CDR3 is CATGVYQPQHF. CDR3 nucleotide sequence: TGTGCCACCGGGGTTTACCAGCCCCAGCATTTT.

The J gene is TRBJ2-3, the V gene TRBV9; TRBD2 matches 10 bases. V shed 3 bases and J 4 bases; nucleotides not matched to a gene: 2. Germline-derived CDR1 and CDR2 are SGDLS and YYNGEE. The CDR3 has 14 amino acids. CDR3 sequence (DNA): TGTGCCAGCAGCGCCGGGACTAGCGCAGATACGCAGTATTTT. Translation gives CASSAGTSADTQYF.

This sequence joins TRBV5-4 and TRBJ1-1; perhaps TRBD1 as D (6 bases). CDR1 and CDR2 from the germline V gene are SGHNT and YYREEE (reference sequence). The CDR3 length is 16 residues. V was cut by 0 bases and J by 5 bases, with 17 bases left in between. Here the CDR3 DNA reads TGTGCCAGCAGCTTGGATTTCCGGGGGGCGAATACTGAAGCTTTCTTT. This gives the protein CASSLDFRGANTEAFF.